This entry describes one TCR beta chain. Antigen specificity is unknown. This entry is derived from a study of T cell repertoires in cytomegalovirus infection. CDR1 and CDR2 (germline): MNHNY, SVGAGI (reference sequence). The CDR3 length is 14 residues. The trim removed 5 bases at V and 5 bases at J, leaving 8 bases unmatched. One entry per CDR3 protein results from TCRdb running MiXCR on the reads. The sample lists some 700,000 distinct CDR3 sequences; 30% to 40% were seen once. Sequences were derived from cultured PBMCs, sampled from culture after CMV antigen stimulation. The TCR comes from a human donor in good health (CMV status not recorded). Some clones in this sample may be carry-over from other donors' samples. The V and J genes are TRBV6-6 and TRBJ2-7; 8 bases match TRBD1. The CDR3 DNA is TGTGCCAGCAGTCGTGACAGGGGAGGCGACGAGCAGTACTTC. Encoded protein: CASSRDRGGDEQYF.